The rows below give T cell receptor beta chains drawn from one sample of a study of blood T cell repertoires in COVID-19. Assay: immunoSEQ multiplex PCR; the TCRdb copy retains only in-frame clones and omits some. This table has some 250,000 clones, just over 90% appearing once. The source material was PBMCs or T cells enriched from blood (not recorded which). These receptors were taken from a woman aged 40 to 49 with acute COVID-19. CDR3s include the opening cysteine and the closing phenylalanine or tryptophan. The order of the fields is V gene, J gene, D gene, clone size, CDR3 DNA, CDR3 protein. D genes are given only for firm matches. The size of a clone is reported for some rows only, either as once, few or many, or as a class for expanded clones.

TRBV27	TRBJ1-5	.	.	TGTGCCAGCAGTTTATCGGTCGCTCTTTCGGAGCCCCAGCATTTT	CASSLSVALSEPQHF
TRBV27	TRBJ1-2	TRBD1	.	TGTGCCAGCAGCCACAGGGGGACCGCTAACTATGGCTACACCTTC	CASSHRGTANYGYTF
TRBV5-4	TRBJ1-1	.	.	TGTGCCAGCAGCTTACAGGCGAACACTGAAGCTTTCTTT	CASSLQANTEAFF
TRBV18	TRBJ1-1	.	.	TGTGCCAGCTCACCAGTGGGCGCGAACACTGAAGCTTTCTTT	CASSPVGANTEAFF
TRBV7-2	TRBJ1-5	TRBD1	.	TGTGCCAGCAGCTTAAACAGGGGTGGCAATCAGCCCCAGCATTTT	CASSLNRGGNQPQHF
TRBV9	TRBJ2-2	TRBD2	.	TGTGCCAGCAGCCAGACTAGCGGGGGCCACGGGGAGCTGTTTTTT	CASSQTSGGHGELFF
TRBV18	TRBJ1-2	TRBD1	once	TGTGCCAGCTCAGCCGTATTGGGACAGGGGACTATCTATGGCTACACCTTC	CASSAVLGQGTIYGYTF
TRBV5-1	TRBJ1-1	TRBD1	.	TGCGCCAGCAGTTCAGGGGGCCAAGGGAACACTGAAGCTTTCTTT	CASSSGGQGNTEAFF
TRBV28	TRBJ2-3	TRBD1	.	TGTGCCAGCAGTACGGGACAGGGGGCGCGAGATACGCAGTATTTT	CASSTGQGARDTQYF
TRBV5-1	TRBJ2-5	.	.	TGCGCCAGCAACGAGCGGTTGCCCACGGGAGAGACCCAGTACTTC	CASNERLPTGETQYF
TRBV4-2	TRBJ2-4	.	.	TGTGCCAGCAGCCAAGAGGCCCAGGGTAGCCAATTCCATACAAAAAACATTCAGTACTTC	CASSQEAQGSQFHTKNIQYF
TRBV11-1	TRBJ2-7	TRBD1	.	TGTGCCAGCAGCTCCTCGACAGGGTCGGAAAGCCCCGAGCAGTACTTC	CASSSSTGSESPEQYF
TRBV18	TRBJ2-3	.	.	TGTGCCAGCTCACCCCGTGCGACAGATACGCAGTATTTT	CASSPRATDTQYF
TRBV7-8	TRBJ1-1	.	.	TGTGCCAGCAGTCAAGGGGAGGGGAACACTGAAGCTTTCTTT	CASSQGEGNTEAFF
TRBV2	TRBJ2-7	TRBD2	.	TGTGCCAGCGGGCGACTAGCGGGAGATGAGCAGTACTTC	CASGRLAGDEQYF
TRBV12-3/TRBV12-4	TRBJ1-2	.	.	TGTGCCAGCAGTTTTAGAGGGTCGGATGGCTACACCTTC	CASSFRGSDGYTF